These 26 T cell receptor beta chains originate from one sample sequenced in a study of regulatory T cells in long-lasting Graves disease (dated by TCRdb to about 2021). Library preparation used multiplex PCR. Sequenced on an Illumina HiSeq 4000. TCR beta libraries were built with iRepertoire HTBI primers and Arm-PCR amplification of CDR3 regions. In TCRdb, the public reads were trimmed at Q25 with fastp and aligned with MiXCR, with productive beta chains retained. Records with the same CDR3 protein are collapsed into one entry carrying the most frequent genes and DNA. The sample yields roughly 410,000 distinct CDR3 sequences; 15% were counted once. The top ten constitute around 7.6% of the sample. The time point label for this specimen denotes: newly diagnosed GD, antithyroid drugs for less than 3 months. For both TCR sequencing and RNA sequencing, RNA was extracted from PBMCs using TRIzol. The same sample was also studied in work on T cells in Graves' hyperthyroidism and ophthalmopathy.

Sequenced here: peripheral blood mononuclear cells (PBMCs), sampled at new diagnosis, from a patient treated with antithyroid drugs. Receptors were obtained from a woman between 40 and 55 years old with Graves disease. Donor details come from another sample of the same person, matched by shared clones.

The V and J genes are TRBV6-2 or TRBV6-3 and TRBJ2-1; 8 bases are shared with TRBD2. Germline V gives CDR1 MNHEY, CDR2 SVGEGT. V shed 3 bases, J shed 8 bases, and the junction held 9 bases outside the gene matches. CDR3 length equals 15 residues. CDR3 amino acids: CASSYYGGGLDEQFF. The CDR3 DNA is TGTGCCAGCAGTTATTACGGGGGGGGCCTCGATGAGCAGTTCTTC.

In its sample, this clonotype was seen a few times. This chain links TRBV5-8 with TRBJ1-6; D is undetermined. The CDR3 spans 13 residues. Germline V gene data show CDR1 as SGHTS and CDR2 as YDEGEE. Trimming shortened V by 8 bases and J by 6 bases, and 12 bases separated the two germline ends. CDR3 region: CASARERNSPLHF. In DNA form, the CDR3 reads TGTGCCAGTGCCCGCGAACGTAATTCACCCCTCCACTTT.

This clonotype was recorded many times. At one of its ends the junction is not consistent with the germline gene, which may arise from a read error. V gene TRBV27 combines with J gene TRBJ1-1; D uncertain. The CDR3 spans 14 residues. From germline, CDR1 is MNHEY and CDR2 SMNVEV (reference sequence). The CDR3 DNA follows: TGTGCCAGCAGTTTGAGGTTGAGAGAGGACCGGAGAGTCTTT. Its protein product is CASSLRLREDRRVF.

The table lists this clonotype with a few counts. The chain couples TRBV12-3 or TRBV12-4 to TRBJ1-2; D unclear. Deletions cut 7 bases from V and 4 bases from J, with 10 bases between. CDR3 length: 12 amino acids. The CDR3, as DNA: TGTGCCAGCAATTCCCCGAGCTATGGCTACACCTTC. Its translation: CASNSPSYGYTF.

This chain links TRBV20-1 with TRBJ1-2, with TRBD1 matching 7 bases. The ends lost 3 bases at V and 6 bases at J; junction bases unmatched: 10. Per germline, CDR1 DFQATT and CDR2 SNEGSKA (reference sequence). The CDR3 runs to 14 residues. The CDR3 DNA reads TGCAGTGCTAGGCCGGAGACAGGGAGGGATGGCTACACCTTC. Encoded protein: CSARPETGRDGYTF.

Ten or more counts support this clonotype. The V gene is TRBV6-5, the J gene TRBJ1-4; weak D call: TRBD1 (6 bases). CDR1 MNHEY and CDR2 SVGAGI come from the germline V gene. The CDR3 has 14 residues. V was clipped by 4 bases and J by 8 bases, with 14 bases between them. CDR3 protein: CASSSEYRDEKLFF. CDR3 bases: TGTGCCAGCAGTTCCGAGTACAGGGACGAAAAACTGTTTTTT.

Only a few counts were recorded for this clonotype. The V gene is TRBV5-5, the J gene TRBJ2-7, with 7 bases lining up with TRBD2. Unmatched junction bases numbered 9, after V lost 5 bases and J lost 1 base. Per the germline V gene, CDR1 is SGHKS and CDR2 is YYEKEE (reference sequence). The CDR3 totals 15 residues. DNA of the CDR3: TGTGCCAGCAGGCCTGAGCTGGGAGGGTCCTACGAGCAGTACTTC. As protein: CASRPELGGSYEQYF.

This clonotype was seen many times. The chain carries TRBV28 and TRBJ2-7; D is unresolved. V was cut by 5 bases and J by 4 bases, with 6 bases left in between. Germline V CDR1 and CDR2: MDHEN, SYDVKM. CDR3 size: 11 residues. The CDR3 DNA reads TGTGCCAGCAGTCCATATTACGAGCAGTACTTC. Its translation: CASSPYYEQYF.

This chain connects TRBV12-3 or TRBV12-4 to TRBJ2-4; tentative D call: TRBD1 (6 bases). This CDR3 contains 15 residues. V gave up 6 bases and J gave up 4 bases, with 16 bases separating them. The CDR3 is CASRPHPGHKNIQYF. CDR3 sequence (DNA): TGTGCCAGCAGACCACACCCGGGACATAAAAACATTCAGTACTTC.

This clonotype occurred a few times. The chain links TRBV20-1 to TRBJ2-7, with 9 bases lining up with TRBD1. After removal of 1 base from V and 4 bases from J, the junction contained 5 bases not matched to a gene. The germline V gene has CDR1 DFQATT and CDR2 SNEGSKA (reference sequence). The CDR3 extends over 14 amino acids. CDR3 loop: CSARARDRAYEQYF. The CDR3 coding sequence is TGCAGTGCTAGAGCCCGGGACAGGGCGTACGAGCAGTACTTC.

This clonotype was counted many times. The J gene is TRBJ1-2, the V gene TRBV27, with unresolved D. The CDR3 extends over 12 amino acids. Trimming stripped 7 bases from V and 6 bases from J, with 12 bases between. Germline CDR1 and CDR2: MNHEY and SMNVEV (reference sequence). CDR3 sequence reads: CASMGRIDGYTF. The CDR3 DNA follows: TGTGCCAGCATGGGGAGGATCGATGGCTACACCTTC.

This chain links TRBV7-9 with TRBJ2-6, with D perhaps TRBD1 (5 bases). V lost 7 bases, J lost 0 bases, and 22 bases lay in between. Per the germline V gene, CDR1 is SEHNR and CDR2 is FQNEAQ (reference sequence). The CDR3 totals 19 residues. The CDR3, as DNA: TGTGCCAGCAACCCTGAGAAGGGGCCGTATCGCTCTGGGGCCAACGTCCTGACTTTC. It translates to CASNPEKGPYRSGANVLTF.

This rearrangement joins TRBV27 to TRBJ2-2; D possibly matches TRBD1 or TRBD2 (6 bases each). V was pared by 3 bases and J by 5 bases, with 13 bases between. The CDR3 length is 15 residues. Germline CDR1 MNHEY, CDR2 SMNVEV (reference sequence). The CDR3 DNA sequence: TGTGCCAGCAGTTTGGGGGGCGAGGGGACCGGGGAGCTGTTTTTT. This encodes CASSLGGEGTGELFF.

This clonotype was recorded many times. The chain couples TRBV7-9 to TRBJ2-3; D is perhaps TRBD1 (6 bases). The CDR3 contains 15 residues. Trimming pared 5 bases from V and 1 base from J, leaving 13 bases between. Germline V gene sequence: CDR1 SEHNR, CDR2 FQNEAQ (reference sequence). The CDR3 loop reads CASSLRDTGTDTQYF. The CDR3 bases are TGTGCCAGCAGCCTCCGGGACACCGGCACAGATACGCAGTATTTT.

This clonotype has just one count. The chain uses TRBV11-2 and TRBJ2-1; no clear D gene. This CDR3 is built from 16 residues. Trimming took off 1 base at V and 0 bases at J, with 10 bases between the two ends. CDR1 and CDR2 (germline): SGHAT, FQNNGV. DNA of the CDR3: TGTGCCAGCAGCTTAGGGCCTATCGGCTCCTACAATGAGCAGTTCTTC. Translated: CASSLGPIGSYNEQFF.

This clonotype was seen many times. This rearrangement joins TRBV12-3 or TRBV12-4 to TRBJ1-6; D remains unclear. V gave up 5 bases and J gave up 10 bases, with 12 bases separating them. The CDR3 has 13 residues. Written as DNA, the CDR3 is TGTGCCAGCAGTCGACAAAATATATCACCCCTCCACTTT. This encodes CASSRQNISPLHF.

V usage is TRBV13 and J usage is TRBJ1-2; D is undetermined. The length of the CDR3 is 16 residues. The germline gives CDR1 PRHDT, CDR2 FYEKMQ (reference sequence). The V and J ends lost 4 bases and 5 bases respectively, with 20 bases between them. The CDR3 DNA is TGTGCCAGCAGCTCATCCCCCGGTGAAGGCAATTATGGCTACACCTTC. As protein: CASSSSPGEGNYGYTF.

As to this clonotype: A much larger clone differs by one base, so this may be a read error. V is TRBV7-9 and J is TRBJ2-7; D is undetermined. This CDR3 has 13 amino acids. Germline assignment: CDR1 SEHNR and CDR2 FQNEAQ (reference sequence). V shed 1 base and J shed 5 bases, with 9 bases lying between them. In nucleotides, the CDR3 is TGTGCCAGCAGCTTAGTCCAGTCCCACGAGCAGTACTTC. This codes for CASSLVQSHEQYF.

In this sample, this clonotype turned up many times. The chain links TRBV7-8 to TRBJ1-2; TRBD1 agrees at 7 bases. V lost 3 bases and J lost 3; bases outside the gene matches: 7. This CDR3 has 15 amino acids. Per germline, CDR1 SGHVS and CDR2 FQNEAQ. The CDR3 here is CASSLGSTGDYGYTF. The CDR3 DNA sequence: TGTGCCAGCAGCTTGGGAAGCACAGGGGACTATGGCTACACCTTC.

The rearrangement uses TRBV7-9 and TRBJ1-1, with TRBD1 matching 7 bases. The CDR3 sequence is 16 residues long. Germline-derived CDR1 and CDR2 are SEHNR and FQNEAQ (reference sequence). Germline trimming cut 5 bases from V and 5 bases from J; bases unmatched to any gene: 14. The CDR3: CASSVLRQGGKTEAFF. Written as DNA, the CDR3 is TGTGCCAGCAGCGTCCTTCGACAGGGAGGGAAGACTGAAGCTTTCTTT. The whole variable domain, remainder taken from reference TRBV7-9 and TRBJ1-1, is DTGVSQNPRHKITKRGQNVTFRCDPISEHNRLYWYRQTLGQGPEFLTYFQNEAQLEKSRLLSDRFSAERPKGSFSTLEIQRTEQGDSAMYLCASSVLRQGGKTEAFFGQGTRLTVV.

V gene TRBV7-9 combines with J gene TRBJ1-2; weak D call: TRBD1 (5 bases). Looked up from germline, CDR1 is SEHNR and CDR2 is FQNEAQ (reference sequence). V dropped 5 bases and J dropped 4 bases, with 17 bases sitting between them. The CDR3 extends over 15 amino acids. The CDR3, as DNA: TGTGCCAGCAGCAAATCCGGGACCACGGGCTATGGCTACACCTTC. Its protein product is CASSKSGTTGYGYTF.

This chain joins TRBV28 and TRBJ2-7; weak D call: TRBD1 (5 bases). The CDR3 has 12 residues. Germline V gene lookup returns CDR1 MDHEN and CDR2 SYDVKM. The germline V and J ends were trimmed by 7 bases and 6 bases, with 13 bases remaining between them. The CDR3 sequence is CASKHQGAEQYF. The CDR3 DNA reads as TGTGCCAGCAAACATCAAGGGGCCGAGCAGTACTTC.

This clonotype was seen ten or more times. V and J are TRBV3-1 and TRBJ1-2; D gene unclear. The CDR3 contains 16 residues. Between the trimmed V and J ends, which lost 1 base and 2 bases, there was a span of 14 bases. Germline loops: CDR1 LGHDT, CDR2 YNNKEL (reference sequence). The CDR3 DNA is TGTGCCAGCAGCCAAGTATTGAGGCGGATCAACTATGGCTACACCTTC. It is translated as CASSQVLRRINYGYTF.

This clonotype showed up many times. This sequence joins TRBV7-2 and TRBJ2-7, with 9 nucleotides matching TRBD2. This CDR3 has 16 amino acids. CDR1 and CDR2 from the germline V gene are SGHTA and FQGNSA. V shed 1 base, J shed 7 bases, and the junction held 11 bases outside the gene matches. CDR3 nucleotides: TGTGCCAGCAGCTTAGTCGCGGGAGGGCCTCTGGGGGAGCAGTACTTC. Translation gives CASSLVAGGPLGEQYF.

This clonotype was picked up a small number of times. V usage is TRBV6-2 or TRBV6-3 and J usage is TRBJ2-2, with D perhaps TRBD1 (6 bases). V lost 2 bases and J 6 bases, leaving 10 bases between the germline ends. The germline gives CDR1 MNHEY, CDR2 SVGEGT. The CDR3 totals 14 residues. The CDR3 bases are TGTGCCAGCAGTTACCCACAGGGACCCGGGGAGCTGTTTTTT. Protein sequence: CASSYPQGPGELFF.

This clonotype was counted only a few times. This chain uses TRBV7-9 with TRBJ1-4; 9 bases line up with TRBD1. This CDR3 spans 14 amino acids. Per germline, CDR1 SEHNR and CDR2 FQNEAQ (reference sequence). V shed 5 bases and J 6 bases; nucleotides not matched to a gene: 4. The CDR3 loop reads CASSIRTGDEKLFF. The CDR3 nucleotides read TGTGCCAGCAGCATACGGACAGGGGATGAAAAACTGTTTTTT.